This record looks at one T cell receptor beta chain sequence and its context. Its antigen remains unknown. V lost 4 bases, J lost 1 base, and 11 bases lay in between. Looked up from germline, CDR1 is SGHDN and CDR2 is FVKESK. The length of the CDR3 is 14 residues. The protocol was immunoSEQ multiplex PCR, while the TCRdb copy is restricted to in-frame clones and leaves out a portion. The table records roughly 82,000 clones, over 65% of them present only once. This sample is drawn from a study of OX40 agonist ivuxolimab in advanced cancers. On the study more broadly: Patients were infused with ivuxolimab every 2 weeks at 0.01 to 10 mg/kg. The dose-escalation cohort was roughly 84% male, with a mean age of around 60 years, ranging roughly 23 to 85. Findings of the study overall: Expanded clones tended on average to be more numerous among CD8+ T cells than CD4+. CD4+ and CD8+ blood T cells expanded clonally by week 6 at 0.1 to 3.0 mg/kg.

The TCR sequence derives from an adult with an advanced solid tumor such as melanoma, head and neck, liver or kidney cancer. This chain connects TRBV14 to TRBJ2-7; tentative D call: TRBD2 (5 bases). The specimen comprised CD4+ or CD8+ T cells sorted from blood, sampled in a trial of the OX40 agonist ivuxolimab. This CDR3 reads CASSPPGLSYEQYF. The DNA for the CDR3 is TGTGCCAGCAGCCCGCCTGGACTGTCCTACGAGCAGTACTTC.